Below are 19 T cell receptor beta chains sequenced from a single sample in a study of vaccination and CD4 T cells after COVID-19. Time point defined: late sampling 161 to 241 days after vaccination in three convalescent patients. Described treatment: roughly nine-day PBMC culture with coronavirus spike peptide pools or control peptides (ViraFEST assay). The Oncomine TCR Beta short-read assay was applied to DNA of cultured CD4+ T cells. TCRdb called the PCR reads again in MiXCR, with one record for every CDR3 protein. This table has roughly 26,000 distinct CDR3 sequences, around a third appearing once. Their antigen targets remain unknown. The sample consisted of CD4+ T cells from blood, cultured in vitro, taken about 7 months after SARS-CoV-2 vaccination. The receptors shown here come from a human donor who had recovered from COVID-19.

This rearrangement joins TRBV30 to TRBJ2-3; D may be TRBD2 (6 bases). Trimming stripped 0 bases from V and 7 bases from J, with 8 bases between. Germline CDR1 and CDR2: GTSNPN and SVGIG (reference sequence). The CDR3 consists of 12 residues. In DNA form, the CDR3 reads TGTGCCTGGAGTGTTGCGGGGAATACGCAGTATTTT. Translated, it gives CAWSVAGNTQYF.

The chain couples TRBV19 to TRBJ2-2, with D possibly matching TRBD1 (5 bases). The germline V and J ends were trimmed by 6 bases and 8 bases, with 16 bases remaining between them. The CDR3 sequence is 14 residues long. The V gene's germline CDR1 is LNHDA and CDR2 SQIVND (reference sequence). Here the CDR3 reads CASRGRVLGGELFF. In DNA, the CDR3 is TGTGCCAGTAGGGGGCGCGTATTAGGTGGGGAGCTGTTTTTT.

This clonotype was observed a few times. The chain joins TRBV6-1 to TRBJ2-5, with 7 bases fitting TRBD1. V gave up 6 bases and J gave up 7 bases; unmatched junction bases: 8. The CDR3 loop spans 13 amino acids. Germline-derived CDR1 and CDR2 are MNHNS and SASEGT. CDR3 sequence reads: CASRSPGTVTQYF. In nucleotides, the CDR3 is TGTGCCAGCAGGTCCCCAGGGACAGTGACCCAGTACTTC.

This clonotype appeared a few times. V is TRBV20-1 and J is TRBJ2-7; no clear D. V was pared by 1 base and J by 4 bases, with 14 bases between. Germline CDR1 reads DFQATT; CDR2 reads SNEGSKA (reference sequence). The CDR3 contains 14 residues. CDR3 sequence: CSARGDREVYEQYF. For the CDR3, the DNA is TGCAGTGCTAGAGGTGATCGTGAGGTATACGAGCAGTACTTC.

This clonotype has just a few counts. The chain recombines TRBV20-1 with TRBJ2-3; D unclear. Germline V gene sequence: CDR1 DFQATT, CDR2 SNEGSKA (reference sequence). V was shortened by 5 bases and J by 4 bases, with 16 bases between the two germline ends. CDR3 length: 14 residues. This CDR3 is CSAPKPSGADTQYF. The CDR3 DNA reads TGCAGTGCTCCGAAACCTTCAGGCGCAGATACGCAGTATTTT.

This clonotype came up a few times. The chain couples TRBV20-1 to TRBJ2-7; 13 nucleotides align to TRBD2. The ends lost 5 bases at V and 2 bases at J; junction bases unmatched: 3. The CDR3 is made up of 14 amino acids. CDR1 is DFQATT and CDR2 is SNEGSKA in the germline V gene (reference sequence). CDR3 amino acids: CSAPGLAGAYEQYF. The DNA for the CDR3 is TGCAGTGCTCCAGGACTAGCGGGAGCCTACGAGCAGTACTTC.

The rearrangement joins TRBV6-1 to TRBJ2-7, with D perhaps given as TRBD1 or TRBD2 (5 bases each). Germline CDR1 is MNHNS and CDR2 is SASEGT. V gave up 5 bases and J gave up 0 bases, with 8 bases separating them. The CDR3 covers 13 residues. The CDR3: CASSRGYSYEQYF. The DNA of the CDR3 is TGTGCCAGCAGTCGGGGCTACTCCTACGAGCAGTACTTC.

This clonotype was observed a handful of times. The rearrangement links TRBV20-1 to TRBJ2-1; D ambiguous. Trimming stripped 4 bases from V and 3 bases from J, with 19 bases between. The length of the CDR3 is 16 residues. Per germline, CDR1 DFQATT and CDR2 SNEGSKA (reference sequence). CDR3 region: CSANPGGVSGYNEQFF. CDR3 coding DNA: TGCAGTGCTAACCCAGGTGGAGTGTCTGGCTACAATGAGCAGTTCTTC.

This chain links TRBV20-1 with TRBJ2-3; weak D call: TRBD1 (6 bases). V lost 0 bases and J 1 base, leaving 17 bases between the germline ends. The germline gives CDR1 DFQATT, CDR2 SNEGSKA (reference sequence). The CDR3 is 17 residues long. CDR3 sequence (DNA): TGCAGTGCTAGAGATCAGGGCAGGGGCTTTCGCACAGATACGCAGTATTTT. Its translation: CSARDQGRGFRTDTQYF.

V gene TRBV20-1 combines with J gene TRBJ2-3; D gene unclear. Trimming stripped 4 bases from V and 1 base from J, with 9 bases between. Germline loops: CDR1 DFQATT, CDR2 SNEGSKA (reference sequence). The CDR3 has 13 amino acids. CDR3 nucleotides: TGCAGTGCTATTGTGGGTCGCACAGATACGCAGTATTTT. It is translated as CSAIVGRTDTQYF.

The rearrangement uses TRBV6-2 or TRBV6-3 and TRBJ2-7; D not certain. The CDR3 length is 12 residues. Germline CDR1 reads MNHEY; CDR2 reads SVGEGT. Trimming stripped 6 bases from V and 4 bases from J, with 10 bases between. CDR3 in amino acids: CASRTDIYEQYF. CDR3 nucleotides: TGTGCCAGCAGGACCGACATTTACGAGCAGTACTTC.

V usage is TRBV24-1 and J usage is TRBJ2-1, with D possibly being TRBD1 or TRBD2 (5 bases each). CDR1 is KGHDR, CDR2 SFDVKD, per germline. With 4 bases removed from V and 2 bases from J, the gap between germline ends came to 14 bases. The CDR3 covers 16 residues. The CDR3 spells CATSDALTGPYNEQFF. The CDR3, as DNA: TGTGCCACCAGTGACGCACTTACGGGACCCTACAATGAGCAGTTCTTC.

The chain joins TRBV28 to TRBJ2-7, with TRBD1 identical over 7 bases. Trimming removed 6 bases from V and 3 bases from J; junction bases left unmatched: 5. Germline V gene sequence: CDR1 MDHEN, CDR2 SYDVKM. The CDR3 loop spans 13 amino acids. In DNA form, the CDR3 reads TGTGCCAGCAGACCAACAGGGGTCTACGAGCAGTACTTC. Translation: CASRPTGVYEQYF.

In its sample, this clonotype was seen a few times. The rearrangement uses TRBV5-4 and TRBJ2-5; no clear D gene. The germline CDR1 and CDR2 sequences are SGHNT and YYREEE (reference sequence). Trimming removed 1 base at V and 4 bases at J, with 11 bases between. The CDR3 totals 14 residues. CDR3 nucleotides: TGTGCCAGCAGCTTGTTCGGGTCGGGAGAGACCCAGTACTTC. It encodes CASSLFGSGETQYF.

J is TRBJ2-7 and V is TRBV19, with TRBD2 matching 10 bases. Germline values: CDR1 LNHDA, CDR2 SQIVND (reference sequence). The CDR3 is made up of 14 amino acids. V shed 7 bases and J 5 bases; nucleotides not matched to a gene: 8. The CDR3 loop is CASMASGSTNEQYF. CDR3 sequence (DNA): TGTGCCAGTATGGCTAGCGGGAGTACCAACGAGCAGTACTTC.

The genes are TRBV6-2 or TRBV6-3 and TRBJ2-1; 11 bases match TRBD2. CDR1 is MNHEY, CDR2 SVGEGT, per germline. V shed 6 bases and J 2 bases; nucleotides not matched to a gene: 6. The CDR3 has 16 amino acids. As DNA, the CDR3 is TGTGCCAGCAGAGATAGCGGGAGGGGCACCTACAATGAGCAGTTCTTC. Protein sequence: CASRDSGRGTYNEQFF.

The chain carries TRBV20-1 and TRBJ2-7; 13 bases align to TRBD2. J gave up 7 bases and V 6 bases, and 6 bases lay outside the gene matches. The CDR3 contains 13 residues. Germline assignment: CDR1 DFQATT and CDR2 SNEGSKA (reference sequence). The DNA of the CDR3 is TGCAGTGCGGAGGGGACTAGCGGGGAGGAGCAGTACTTC. This sequence encodes CSAEGTSGEEQYF.

CDR3 in DNA: TGTGCCAGCAGCTCCCAGCCGTGGGGGCGGGAGACCCAGTACTTC. Translated: CASSSQPWGRETQYF. This sequence joins TRBV14 and TRBJ2-5, with D possibly TRBD1 on 6 matching bases. CDR1 is SGHDN and CDR2 is FVKESK in the germline V gene. There are 15 residues in the CDR3. The V and J ends lost 5 bases and 5 bases respectively, with 18 bases between them.

The V call is TRBV7-8, the J call TRBJ1-5; 8 nucleotides agree with TRBD1. Germline values: CDR1 SGHVS, CDR2 FQNEAQ. J lost 3 bases, V lost 5 bases, and 6 bases had no gene match. The length of the CDR3 is 15 residues. Here the CDR3 reads CASSLGQAINQPQHF. DNA of the CDR3: TGTGCCAGCAGCCTGGGACAGGCGATCAATCAGCCCCAGCATTTT. Complete variable domain (other parts from reference TRBV7-8 and TRBJ1-5): GAGVSQSPRYKVAKRGQDVALRCDPISGHVSLFWYQQALGQGPEFLTYFQNEAQLDKSGLPSDRFFAERPEGSVSTLKIQRTQQEDSAVYLCASSLGQAINQPQHFGDGTRLSIL.